Included here is one T cell receptor (beta chain) sequence, with context. This sample stems from a study of early T cells in non-severe SARS-CoV-2 infection. Individually, cDNA molecules had unique molecular identifiers attached to them. From the 5' RACE reads, TCRdb called clonotypes with MiXCR, one entry per CDR3 protein. The table lists some 59,000 distinct CDR3 sequences, roughly 9% of them singletons. Specimen: whole blood, collected at baseline. The TCR originated in an adult who was a healthcare worker with PCR-confirmed SARS-CoV-2 infection or an uninfected control (not recorded which).

The CDR3 DNA follows: TGTGCCAGCAGTTTACCCTCCCGGCCGCAGTATTTT. Translated: CASSLPSRPQYF. V and J are TRBV12-3 or TRBV12-4 and TRBJ2-3; D uncertain. The CDR3 covers 12 residues. Deletions cut 2 bases from V and 10 bases from J, with 10 bases between.